This T cell receptor (beta chain) was retrieved from a study of CD8 T cells in ankylosing spondylitis. V lost 4 bases and J lost 5, with 17 bases in between. CDR3 size: 15 residues. This clonotype has a handful of counts. Its matching antigen is unknown. Researchers built TCR beta libraries using quantitative 5'-RACE with molecular barcodes. Via MiXCR, TCRdb re-called the 5' RACE reads, giving one row per CDR3 protein. The data hold approximately 220,000 distinct CDR3 sequences, with roughly 18% observed a single time. Study-wide results and caveats: Reports of some motif variants in reactive arthritis synovial fluid and blood predate this one. One TCR beta motif, made up of about 8 highly homologous variants, appeared characteristic of ankylosing spondylitis blood. Disease-associated clones were reportedly significantly overrepresented in matched ankylosing spondylitis synovial fluid.

The sequenced material came from blood, either unsorted or a sorted T cell fraction (not recorded which). This TCR derives from a male donor with ankylosing spondylitis. The rearrangement joins TRBV12-3 or TRBV12-4 to TRBJ2-5, with D tentatively TRBD1 (6 bases). DNA for the CDR3: TGTGCCAGCAGTTCGAGACAGGTAGCAAGGGAGACCCAGTACTTC. Protein: CASSSRQVARETQYF.